The 11 T cell receptor beta chains listed next were all sequenced from one sample in a study of T cells after yellow fever vaccination. TCRdb reprocessed the 5' RACE reads with MiXCR, giving one entry per CDR3 protein. This sample has 250,000 to 400,000 distinct CDR3 sequences, with 3.5% to 4.5% found just once. The source was PBMCs, collected 15 days after the yellow fever booster vaccination. The source of these receptors is a man between 18 and 35 years old who received the YFV17D yellow fever vaccine.

This clonotype was picked up many times. The CDR3 is CASSQAGVRNEYEQYF. The CDR3 coding sequence is TGCGCCAGCAGCCAGGCAGGGGTGAGGAACGAATACGAGCAGTACTTC. The V call is TRBV4-1, the J call TRBJ2-7; tentative D call: TRBD1 (6 bases). The CDR3 contains 16 residues. The V end was cut by 3 bases, the J end by 4 bases, with 19 bases between. Germline loops: CDR1 MGHRA, CDR2 YSYEKL.

Only a few counts were recorded for this clonotype. The CDR3 DNA follows: TGTGCCAGCAGCTATCGGACAGGGACCTATAATTCACCCCTCCACTTT. This translates into CASSYRTGTYNSPLHF. This chain joins TRBV7-8 and TRBJ1-6; TRBD1 agrees at 8 bases. This CDR3 has 16 amino acids. J was trimmed by 2 bases and V by 4 bases; bases with no gene match: 4. CDR1 and CDR2 from the germline V gene are SGHVS and FQNEAQ.

This clonotype came up a few times. The V and J genes are TRBV9 and TRBJ2-2; D unclear. The germline CDR1 and CDR2 sequences are SGDLS and YYNGEE. Between the trimmed V and J ends, which lost 7 bases and 2 bases, there was a span of 15 bases. The CDR3 loop spans 15 amino acids. The CDR3 DNA sequence: TGTGCCAGCGCCTTAGGAGCAATAAACACCGGGGAGCTGTTTTTT. Amino acids: CASALGAINTGELFF.

There are many counts of this clonotype. The rearrangement uses TRBV11-1 and TRBJ2-3; D perhaps matches TRBD2 (5 bases). There are 16 residues in the CDR3. CDR1 and CDR2 from the germline V gene are SGHAT and FQDESV (reference sequence). Trimming stripped 5 bases from V and 2 bases from J, with 17 bases between. As DNA, the CDR3 is TGTGCCAGCAGCCGGACTCCCCAGACACTCACAGATACGCAGTATTTT. It codes for CASSRTPQTLTDTQYF.

A few counts support this clonotype. The rearrangement uses TRBV12-3 or TRBV12-4 and TRBJ2-7; D call uncertain. CDR3 size: 15 residues. Trimming stripped 3 bases from V and 5 bases from J, with 17 bases between. The CDR3 protein is CASSFGPLFGHEQYF. The CDR3 DNA reads TGTGCCAGCAGTTTTGGGCCCCTTTTTGGGCACGAGCAGTACTTC.

This clonotype came up many times. The junction shows a germline mismatch at one end, possibly a read error. The gene calls are TRBV5-1 and TRBJ2-7; maybe TRBD2 (6 bases). The CDR3 is made up of 14 amino acids. Germline CDR1 SGHRS, CDR2 YFSETQ. CDR3 bases: TGTGCCAGCAGTTTGGAGGGGAGCTCCTACGAGCAGTACTTC. As protein: CASSLEGSSYEQYF.

The chain uses TRBV11-2 and TRBJ1-1; a weak D match, TRBD1 (5 bases). Germline V gives CDR1 SGHAT, CDR2 FQNNGV. The CDR3 runs to 13 residues. Trimming stripped 6 bases from V and 6 bases from J, with 14 bases between. The CDR3 loop reads CASRNSGGSEAFF. CDR3 sequence (DNA): TGTGCCAGCAGAAACAGCGGGGGGTCTGAAGCTTTCTTT.

This clonotype was seen a few times. The genes are TRBV5-1 and TRBJ1-3; D is undetermined. Trimming removed 0 bases from V and 2 bases from J, with 12 bases in between. The CDR3 spans 16 residues. From germline, CDR1 is SGHRS and CDR2 YFSETQ. CDR3 sequence (DNA): TGCGCCAGCAGCTTGGAAGGCAGGTCGACTGGAAACACCATATATTTT. This codes for CASSLEGRSTGNTIYF.

This clonotype was observed at least ten times. This chain connects TRBV9 to TRBJ2-7; the D gene is possibly TRBD2 (5 bases). This CDR3 is built from 16 residues. CDR1 is SGDLS and CDR2 is YYNGEE in the germline V gene. V lost 0 bases and J lost 0, with 13 bases in between. The DNA for the CDR3 is TGTGCCAGCAGCGTAGGAGGAGGCACGAGCTCCTACGAGCAGTACTTC. This sequence encodes CASSVGGGTSSYEQYF.

V and J are TRBV5-1 and TRBJ2-1; 9 bases match TRBD2. CDR1 is SGHRS and CDR2 is YFSETQ in the germline V gene. Trimming cost V 0 bases and J 5 bases; bases outside gene matches: 3. The CDR3 totals 15 residues. The CDR3 coding sequence is TGCGCCAGCAGCTTGGCTTCTAGCGGGGACAATGAGCAGTTCTTC. Its translation is CASSLASSGDNEQFF.

This clonotype came up a few times. J is TRBJ2-1 and V is TRBV29-1, with TRBD2 as a possible D gene (7 bases). The CDR3 covers 15 residues. The V end lost 6 bases, the J end lost 0 bases, and 15 bases lay between the germline ends. CDR1 and CDR2 from the germline V gene are SQVTM and ANQGSEA. CDR3 protein: CSVGGGLSSYNEQFF. The DNA of the CDR3 is TGCAGCGTGGGGGGGGGCTTAAGCTCCTACAATGAGCAGTTCTTC.